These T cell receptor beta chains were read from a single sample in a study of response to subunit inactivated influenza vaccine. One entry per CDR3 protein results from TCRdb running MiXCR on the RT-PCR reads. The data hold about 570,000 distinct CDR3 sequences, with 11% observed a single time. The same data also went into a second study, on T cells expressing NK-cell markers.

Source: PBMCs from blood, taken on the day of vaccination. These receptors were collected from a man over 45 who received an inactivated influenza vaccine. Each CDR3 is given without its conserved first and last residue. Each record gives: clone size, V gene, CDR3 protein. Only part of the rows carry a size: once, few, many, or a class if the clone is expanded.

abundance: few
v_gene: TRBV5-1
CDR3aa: ASSLTPPGENSPLH

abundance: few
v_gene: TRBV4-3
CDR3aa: ASSQESVLRSRGTEAF

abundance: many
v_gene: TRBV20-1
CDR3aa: SASGTEAYNEQF

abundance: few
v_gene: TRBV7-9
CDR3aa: ASSLSNFPAGELF

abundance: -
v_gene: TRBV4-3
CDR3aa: ASSQDWADKEKLF

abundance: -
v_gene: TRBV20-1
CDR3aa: SATRDDTDTQY

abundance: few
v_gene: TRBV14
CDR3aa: ASSQDPGPQIWTQY

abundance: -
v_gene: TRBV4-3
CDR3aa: ASSQDVHLSGTGELF

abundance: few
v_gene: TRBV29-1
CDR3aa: SGGQGIYEQY

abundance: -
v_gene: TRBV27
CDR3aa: ASSQGTSGRYYEQY

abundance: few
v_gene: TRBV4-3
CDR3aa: ASSQDGGGTMYNEQF

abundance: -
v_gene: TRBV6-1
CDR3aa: ASSPSSRAGRGYNEQF

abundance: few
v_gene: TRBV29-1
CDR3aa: SALGGSSNQPQH

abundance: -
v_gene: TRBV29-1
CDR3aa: SVDKGLAGYEQY

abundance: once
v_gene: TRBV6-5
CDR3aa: ASREGPVQF

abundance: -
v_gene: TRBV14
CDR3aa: ASNRQGNEQF

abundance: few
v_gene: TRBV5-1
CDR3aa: ASSLEQATNEKLF

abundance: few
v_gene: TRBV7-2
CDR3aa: ASSSDRRPLH

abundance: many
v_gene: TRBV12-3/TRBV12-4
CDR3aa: ASSSLAGASYNEQF

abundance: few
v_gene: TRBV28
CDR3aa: ASSAGQTYEQY

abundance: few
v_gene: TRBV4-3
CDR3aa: ASSQVLAGIWGSYNEQF

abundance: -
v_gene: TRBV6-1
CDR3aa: ASSETGLAGLSSYNEQF

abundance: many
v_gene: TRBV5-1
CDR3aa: ASSLAGQGADEQY

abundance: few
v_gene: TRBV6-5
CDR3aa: ASSYSSPAGVNNEQF

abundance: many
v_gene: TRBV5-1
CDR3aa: ASSLRDRGKLF

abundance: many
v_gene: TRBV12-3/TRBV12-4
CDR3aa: ASSPAREQF

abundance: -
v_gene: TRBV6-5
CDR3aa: ASSYKGGVGNEQF

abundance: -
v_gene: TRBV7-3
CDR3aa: ASSLTGGGTGELF

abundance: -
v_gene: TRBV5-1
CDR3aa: ASSLTSGNLADTQY

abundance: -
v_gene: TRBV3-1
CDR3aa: ASSLSTGWRTEAF

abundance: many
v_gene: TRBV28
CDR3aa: ASSPPPSYEQY

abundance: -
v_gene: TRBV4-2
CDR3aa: ASSLQRENAGELF

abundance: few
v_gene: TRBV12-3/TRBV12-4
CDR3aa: ASSFGPSVNYNEQF

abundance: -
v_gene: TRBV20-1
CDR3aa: SARDTGGSYEQY

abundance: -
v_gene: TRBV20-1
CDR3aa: SATTQGFDTQY

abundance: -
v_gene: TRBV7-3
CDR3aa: ASSPQGPTNTGELF

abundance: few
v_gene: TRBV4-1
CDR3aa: ASSQGVGSYNSPLH

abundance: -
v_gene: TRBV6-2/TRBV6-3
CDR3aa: ASSLSRLKDTQY

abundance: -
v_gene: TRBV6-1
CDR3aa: ASTQWGGNQPQH

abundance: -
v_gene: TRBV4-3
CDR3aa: ASSQDSGILVRANYGYT

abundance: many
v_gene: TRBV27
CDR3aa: ASSVSRVFEQY